One sample yielded the 10 T cell receptor beta chains listed below, sequenced in a study of T-cell reconstitution after alpha-beta-depleted transplantation in children (dated by TCRdb to the mid-2010s). Per the publication, the treatment or condition label means: allogeneic hematopoietic cell transplantation with graft depleted of TCRalphabeta T cells and CD19 B cells. The library was made by PCR. For sequencing, an Illumina HiSeq 2500 was employed. TCR library preparation used molecular barcoding, with unique molecular identifiers applied to normalize quantification of the TCRbeta repertoire. TCRdb reanalyzed the raw reads on its own, using fastp at Q25 for trimming and MiXCR for clone calling, and kept in-frame beta chains. CDR3 protein sequences are deduplicated, and each keeps its most common genes and DNA. Across this sample there are about 830,000 distinct CDR3 sequences, with roughly 16% seen only once. Under 6% of the sample is held by the ten biggest clonotypes.

The sequences come from PBMCs, mostly from graft donor cells, collected 360 days after TCRalphabeta/CD19-depleted stem cell transplant. All receptors come from a male patient between 10 and 17 years old who had a stem cell transplant for acute lymphoblastic leukemia, so the T cells may come from the graft donor.

The chain couples TRBV4-2 to TRBJ1-4; no clear D. This CDR3 spans 14 amino acids. Trimming pared 4 bases from V and 8 bases from J, leaving 14 bases between. The germline CDR1 and CDR2 sequences are LGHNA and YNFKEQ. For the CDR3, the DNA is TGTGCCAGCAGCCCTCGGGAAGGCAGGGAAAAACTGTTTTTT. Translation: CASSPREGREKLFF.

This clonotype was seen only a few times. V usage is TRBV20-1 and J usage is TRBJ2-7; TRBD1 matches 9 bases. Unmatched junction bases numbered 4, after V lost 1 base and J lost 3 bases. Per germline, CDR1 DFQATT and CDR2 SNEGSKA (reference sequence). This CDR3 region has 14 residues. Here the CDR3 reads CSARVGTGFYEQYF. CDR3 coding DNA: TGCAGTGCTAGAGTGGGGACAGGGTTCTACGAGCAGTACTTC.

This clonotype turned up a few times. The chain recombines TRBV29-1 with TRBJ2-1; 7 nucleotides line up with TRBD2. This CDR3 comprises 10 residues. The V gene end was trimmed by 4 bases and the J gene end by 12 bases; junction bases not matched to a gene: 3. CDR1 is SQVTM and CDR2 is ANQGSEA in the germline V gene. The CDR3 reads CSVGWGGQFF. Here the CDR3 DNA reads TGCAGCGTTGGATGGGGGGGGCAGTTCTTC.

This clonotype was recorded many times. This chain joins TRBV7-3 and TRBJ2-2; the D gene could be TRBD1 or TRBD2 (5 bases each). The CDR3 covers 14 residues. Between the trimmed V and J ends, which lost 2 bases and 4 bases, there was a span of 8 bases. The germline V gene has CDR1 SGHTA and CDR2 FQGTGA. Written as DNA, the CDR3 is TGTGCCAGCAGCTTATCTGGGGGCACCGGGGAGCTGTTTTTT. Protein product: CASSLSGGTGELFF.

This clonotype has more than one count but fewer than ten. V usage is TRBV4-1 and J usage is TRBJ1-5; D remains ambiguous. The germline gives CDR1 MGHRA, CDR2 YSYEKL. CDR3 length: 17 residues. Trimming left V 1 base short and J 1 base short, with 14 bases between. For the CDR3, the DNA is TGCGCCAGCAGCCAAGGGCCCAAGTTAAAGAGCAATCAGCCCCAGCATTTT. It specifies CASSQGPKLKSNQPQHF.

This clonotype was counted ten times or more. The chain has TRBV5-1 and TRBJ2-1; 9 nucleotides line up with TRBD2. V shed 2 bases, J shed 7 bases, and the junction held 4 bases outside the gene matches. Germline CDR1 reads SGHRS; CDR2 reads YFSETQ. This CDR3 region has 14 residues. As DNA, the CDR3 is TGCGCCAGCAGCTTAACTCTAGCGGGGAATGAGCAGTTCTTC. Its protein product is CASSLTLAGNEQFF. The full variable domain, in which reference TRBV5-1 and TRBJ2-1 provide the parts outside the CDR3, is KAGVTQTPRYLIKTRGQQVTLSCSPISGHRSVSWYQQTPGQGLQFLFEYFSETQRNKGNFPGRFSGRQFSNSRSEMNVSTLELGDSALYLCASSLTLAGNEQFFGPGTRLTVL.

The sample holds a few counts of this clonotype. The gene calls are TRBV30 and TRBJ1-2; 11 nucleotides match TRBD1. CDR1 is GTSNPN, CDR2 SVGIG, per germline (reference sequence). CDR3 length equals 13 residues. The V segment lost 3 bases and the J segment 7 bases; nucleotides outside the gene matches: 4. In nucleotides, the CDR3 is TGTGCCTGGAGGAGGACAGGGGGCTTTGGCTACACCTTC. Amino acids: CAWRRTGGFGYTF.

This clonotype was picked up many times. The J gene is TRBJ2-7, the V gene TRBV20-1; a weak D match, TRBD2 (6 bases). CDR3 length: 16 residues. Germline V CDR1 and CDR2: DFQATT, SNEGSKA (reference sequence). Trimming took off 0 bases at V and 3 bases at J, with 18 bases between the two ends. The CDR3 reads CSARDSIAALFYEQYF. The CDR3 DNA is TGCAGTGCTAGAGATTCGATAGCGGCTCTATTCTACGAGCAGTACTTC.

This rearrangement joins TRBV9 to TRBJ2-3; D is unresolved. The germline CDR1 and CDR2 sequences are SGDLS and YYNGEE. This CDR3 contains 14 residues. Trimming took 0 bases from V and 7 from J, leaving 12 bases between them. CDR3 protein: CASSVDPGYNTQYF. The CDR3 nucleotides are TGTGCCAGCAGCGTAGATCCTGGGTATAATACGCAGTATTTT.

In this sample, this clonotype turned up a few times. CDR3 residues: CSARVPTLLAGGSYEQYF. Here the CDR3 DNA reads TGCAGTGCTAGAGTCCCCACCCTACTAGCGGGAGGGAGTTACGAGCAGTACTTC. The V and J genes are TRBV20-1 and TRBJ2-7; 13 bases match TRBD2. V gave up 1 base and J gave up 4 bases; unmatched junction bases: 13. The CDR3 spans 18 residues. CDR1 and CDR2 (germline): DFQATT, SNEGSKA (reference sequence).